Listed here are 18 T cell receptor beta chains from one sample, sequenced in a study of shared clonotypes between healthy human individuals. Profiling relied on immunoSEQ multiplex PCR, and the TCRdb table lists in-frame clones only, not all of them. The sample carries hundreds of thousands of clones, roughly 92% recorded once. As defined, naive CD8 cells were CD45RO-negative and positively selected for CCR7, with terminally differentiated effector memory CD45RA+ cells excluded. The specimen sequenced was naive CD8+ T cells sorted from blood. The receptors come from a man aged 25-45 years in good health.

V usage is TRBV10-3 and J usage is TRBJ2-6; D uncertain. Germline V gene data show CDR1 as ENHRY and CDR2 as SYGVKD. The V gene lost 10 bases and the J gene lost 1 base, with 8 bases spanning the gap. This CDR3 comprises 13 residues. The CDR3 region has the DNA TGTGCCACCGGACCTTCTGGGGCCAACGTCCTGACTTTC. Its protein product is CATGPSGANVLTF.

The genes are TRBV29-1 and TRBJ2-7; D assignment may be TRBD1 or TRBD2 (7 bases each). V dropped 6 bases and J dropped 0 bases, with 18 bases sitting between them. Germline assignment: CDR1 SQVTM and CDR2 ANQGSEA. This CDR3 is built from 15 residues. CDR3 in amino acids: CSVVRAGGGSYEQYF. The CDR3 DNA is TGCAGCGTCGTCCGAGCAGGGGGGGGCTCCTACGAGCAGTACTTC.

This clone came up once. The V gene is TRBV2, the J gene TRBJ1-1; D remains ambiguous. Trimming left V 7 bases short and J 1 base short, with 10 bases between. This CDR3 is 13 amino acids long. The V gene's germline CDR1 is SNHLY and CDR2 FYNNEI. The CDR3 sequence is CASTPDGNTEAFF. CDR3 in DNA: TGTGCCAGCACTCCAGACGGGAACACTGAAGCTTTCTTT.

The chain couples TRBV4-3 to TRBJ2-1; perhaps TRBD2 as D (5 bases). The CDR3 sequence is 16 residues long. Germline V gene data show CDR1 as LGHNA and CDR2 as YSLEER. The V end lost 0 bases, the J end lost 4 bases, and 13 bases lay between the germline ends. The CDR3 sequence is CASSQDLTDLYNEQFF. CDR3 in DNA: TGCGCCAGCAGCCAAGATTTGACGGACTTGTACAATGAGCAGTTCTTC.

This clone was observed a few times. The chain employs TRBV27 and TRBJ2-3; D perhaps matches TRBD2 (6 bases). The CDR3 is made up of 17 amino acids. V was clipped by 3 bases and J by 0 bases, with 16 bases between them. Per the germline V gene, CDR1 is MNHEY and CDR2 is SMNVEV (reference sequence). CDR3 in DNA: TGTGCCAGCAGTTTCACTCCCTCAGGGACTAGCACAGATACGCAGTATTTT. It encodes CASSFTPSGTSTDTQYF.

The V and J genes are TRBV7-9 and TRBJ1-1, with 7 bases aligning to TRBD1. CDR1 and CDR2 (germline): SEHNR, FQNEAQ (reference sequence). This CDR3 has 15 residues. With 6 bases clipped from V and 2 bases from J, the junction kept 9 bases outside the gene matches. CDR3 residues: CASRNSGQVNTEAFF. CDR3 bases: TGTGCCAGCAGAAATTCCGGACAGGTAAACACTGAAGCTTTCTTT.

The chain recombines TRBV14 with TRBJ2-7; 7 bases line up with TRBD1. The CDR3 contains 15 residues. Germline V gene sequence: CDR1 SGHDN, CDR2 FVKESK. Losses at the gene ends were 4 bases for V and 5 bases for J; bases not matched to a gene: 11. DNA of the CDR3: TGTGCCAGCAGCCCGGACGACAGGGTGTTGAACGAGCAGTACTTC. Its protein product is CASSPDDRVLNEQYF.

The rearrangement uses TRBV4-1 and TRBJ2-3, with 7 bases fitting TRBD1. The CDR3 has 17 residues. Germline V gene data show CDR1 as MGHRA and CDR2 as YSYEKL. With 0 bases clipped from V and 3 bases from J, the junction kept 9 bases outside the gene matches. Written as DNA, the CDR3 is TGCGCCAGCAGCCAAGATGTGACAGGGACCTTGACAGATACGCAGTATTTT. Translated: CASSQDVTGTLTDTQYF.

The J gene is TRBJ2-2, the V gene TRBV6-1, with D perhaps assigned TRBD1 or TRBD2 (6 bases each). V was cut by 2 bases and J by 1 base, with 20 bases left in between. CDR1 and CDR2 from the germline V gene are MNHNS and SASEGT. The CDR3 loop spans 19 amino acids. The CDR3 reads CASSETALGAEGNTGELFF. The CDR3 nucleotides are TGTGCCAGCAGTGAAACGGCCCTGGGGGCGGAGGGGAACACCGGGGAGCTGTTTTTT.

V usage is TRBV29-1 and J usage is TRBJ2-1; TRBD2 matches at 9 bases. CDR1 is SQVTM and CDR2 is ANQGSEA in the germline V gene. This CDR3 contains 16 residues. V was clipped by 3 bases and J by 2 bases; unmatched bases: 8. The CDR3 here is CSVEVWLAGTYNEQFF. CDR3 nucleotide sequence: TGCAGCGTTGAGGTGTGGCTAGCGGGAACCTACAATGAGCAGTTCTTC.

The chain has TRBV9 and TRBJ2-3; maybe TRBD2 (6 bases). V dropped 3 bases and J dropped 2 bases, with 10 bases sitting between them. Germline lookup yields CDR1 SGDLS and CDR2 YYNGEE. The CDR3 extends over 14 amino acids. In DNA form, the CDR3 reads TGTGCCAGCAGCGGGCGGGAACTCACAGATACGCAGTATTTT. The encoded protein is CASSGRELTDTQYF.

The rearrangement links TRBV15 to TRBJ2-3, with no clear D. The CDR3 length is 16 residues. V lost 6 bases to trimming and J lost 2 bases, with 18 bases between them. Germline V gives CDR1 LNHNV, CDR2 YYDKDF (reference sequence). CDR3 residues: CATSSHFQTPTDTQYF. For the CDR3, the DNA is TGTGCCACCAGTTCTCACTTCCAAACCCCCACAGATACGCAGTATTTT.

V usage is TRBV27 and J usage is TRBJ2-7; no clear D gene. The V and J ends lost 6 bases and 7 bases respectively, with 16 bases between them. The CDR3 totals 13 residues. Germline CDR1 reads MNHEY; CDR2 reads SMNVEV (reference sequence). This CDR3 reads CASSPSVGLEQYF. CDR3 DNA: TGTGCCAGCAGCCCCTCGGTCGGTTTGGAGCAGTACTTC.

The rearrangement uses TRBV27 and TRBJ2-7; D possibly corresponds to TRBD1 (6 bases). The ends were cut back, 4 bases at V and 2 bases at J, with 15 bases in the middle. The CDR3 runs 15 residues. The V gene's germline CDR1 is MNHEY and CDR2 SMNVEV (reference sequence). CDR3 in DNA: TGTGCCAGCAGTTCTACCCCAGGGGCCCCCTACGAGCAGTACTTC. It translates to CASSSTPGAPYEQYF.

About this clone: The germline gene is not matched at one end of the junction; a read error may be the cause. The V call is TRBV9, the J call TRBJ1-2; D unclear. Per the germline V gene, CDR1 is SGDLS and CDR2 is YYNGEE. CDR3 length: 11 amino acids. The CDR3 loop reads CASNSAYSYTF. CDR3 DNA: TGTGCCAGCAACAGCGCCTATAGCTACACCTTC. Supplemented by reference TRBV9 and TRBJ1-2, the full variable domain reads DSGVTQTPKHLITATGQRVTLRCSPRSGDLSVYWYQQSLDQGLQFLIQYYNGEERAKGNILERFSAQQFPDLHSELNLSSLELGDSALYFCASNSAYSYTFGSGTRLTVV.

This chain joins TRBV28 and TRBJ1-1; D is perhaps TRBD1 (6 bases). The CDR3 spans 16 residues. The V and J ends lost 7 bases and 1 base respectively, with 19 bases between them. The germline V gene encodes CDR1 MDHEN and CDR2 SYDVKM. The CDR3: CASTTVQGLRNTEAFF. CDR3 sequence (DNA): TGTGCCAGCACCACCGTACAGGGCTTGAGGAACACTGAAGCTTTCTTT.

The chain joins TRBV7-9 to TRBJ2-3, with 7 bases identical to TRBD1. This CDR3 spans 16 amino acids. Germline V gives CDR1 SEHNR, CDR2 FQNEAQ (reference sequence). After removal of 5 bases from V and 5 bases from J, the junction contained 13 bases not matched to a gene. CDR3 nucleotides: TGTGCCAGCAGCGAACCCGAGGGGGCCACAAGAGATACGCAGTATTTT. Translation: CASSEPEGATRDTQYF.

This chain uses TRBV6-1 with TRBJ1-5, with D unresolved. The V gene lost 7 bases and the J gene lost 5 bases, with 3 bases spanning the gap. CDR1 is MNHNS, CDR2 SASEGT, per germline. This CDR3 has 10 residues. DNA for the CDR3: TGTGCCAGCAACTATCAGCCCCAGCATTTT. Amino acid sequence: CASNYQPQHF.